The rows below give T cell receptor beta chains drawn from one sample of a study of T cells after yellow fever vaccination. In TCRdb, the 5' RACE reads were re-called with MiXCR into one record per CDR3 protein. The sample lists 550,000 or so distinct CDR3 sequences; roughly 19% were seen once. The specimen comprised PBMCs, sampled 15 days after the yellow fever booster vaccination. These receptors were obtained from a man aged 30 to 39 who received the YFV17D yellow fever vaccine. Both conserved end residues are part of each CDR3. A D gene is named only where the DNA matches it firmly. A row's size may be missing; if present it is once, few, many or a size class.

CDR3	DNA	size	V	J	D
CSARYREENIQYF	TGCAGTGCTAGATATAGGGAAGAAAACATTCAGTACTTC	NA	TRBV20-1	TRBJ2-4	NA
CAWSVRFNQPQHF	TGTGCCTGGAGTGTGCGCTTCAATCAGCCCCAGCATTTT	NA	TRBV30	TRBJ1-5	NA
CASSISVLNTGSGTGELFF	NA	NA	TRBV19	TRBJ2-2	NA
CASSNGRRKKQETQYF	TGCGCCAGCAGCAACGGTAGGCGGAAAAAACAAGAGACCCAGTACTTC	few	TRBV4-3	TRBJ2-5	NA
CASSSSGSGSYNEQFF	TGTGCCAGCAGCTCCAGCGGGAGCGGGTCCTACAATGAGCAGTTCTTC	NA	TRBV7-2	TRBJ2-1	TRBD2
CASAVYEQYF	TGTGCCAGCGCTGTCTACGAGCAGTACTTC	NA	TRBV6-1	TRBJ2-7	NA
CASRVFRAAGELFF	TGTGCCAGCAGAGTTTTCAGGGCCGCCGGGGAGCTGTTTTTT	NA	TRBV28	TRBJ2-2	NA
CASSATSQPGDEQFF	TGTGCCAGCAGCGCCACCTCCCAGCCGGGGGATGAGCAGTTCTTC	NA	TRBV9	TRBJ2-1	NA
CASSLDGSLKNTEAFF	TGCGCCAGCAGCTTGGATGGCAGTTTAAAGAACACTGAAGCTTTCTTT	NA	TRBV5-1	TRBJ1-1	NA
CAWSVHLRNTGELFF	TGTGCCTGGAGTGTACATCTGAGGAACACCGGGGAGCTGTTTTTT	NA	TRBV30	TRBJ2-2	NA
CASSVAHHTDTQYF	TGTGCCAGCAGTGTAGCGCACCACACAGATACGCAGTATTTT	NA	TRBV5-6	TRBJ2-3	NA
CATSSYSRGRRETQYF	TGTGCCACCAGCAGCTATTCCAGGGGGCGCCGGGAGACCCAGTACTTC	few	TRBV15	TRBJ2-5	TRBD1
CSATRDPYQETQYF	TGCAGTGCTACTCGGGACCCGTACCAAGAGACCCAGTACTTC	NA	TRBV20-1	TRBJ2-5	NA
CASSNGQGLLSNYGYTF	TGCGCCAGCAGCAACGGACAGGGGTTACTTTCGAACTATGGCTACACCTTC	NA	TRBV5-1	TRBJ1-2	TRBD1
CASSPTKGTGYTF	TGTGCCAGCAGTCCGACGAAGGGGACTGGCTACACCTTC	few	TRBV5-8	TRBJ1-2	NA
CSASPGLPTAETQYF	TGCAGTGCTTCACCGGGACTACCGACGGCGGAGACCCAGTACTTC	NA	TRBV20-1	TRBJ2-5	TRBD2
CASSLPTVSEAFF	TGTGCCAGCAGTTTACCGACGGTTTCTGAAGCTTTCTTT	NA	TRBV12-3/TRBV12-4	TRBJ1-1	NA
CASLSPASTEAFF	TGCGCCAGTCTTAGTCCGGCGAGTACTGAAGCTTTCTTT	NA	TRBV4-1	TRBJ1-1	NA
CASNQPVAGGLETQYF	TGTGCCAGCAACCAACCGGTAGCGGGAGGGCTGGAGACCCAGTACTTC	few	TRBV6-1	TRBJ2-5	TRBD2
CASSLTGAFVEQYF	TGTGCCAGCAGCCTGACAGGGGCTTTCGTAGAGCAGTACTTC	NA	TRBV9	TRBJ2-7	TRBD1
CASSREGAGELFF	TGTGCCAGCAGCCGTGAGGGGGCCGGGGAGCTGTTTTTT	NA	TRBV7-3	TRBJ2-2	NA
CASSSLAGSYNEQFF	TGTGCCAGCTCATCACTAGCGGGATCCTACAATGAGCAGTTCTTC	many	TRBV18	TRBJ2-1	TRBD2
CASKAGVGQETQYF	TGCGCCAGCAAAGCGGGAGTAGGTCAAGAGACCCAGTACTTC	few	TRBV5-1	TRBJ2-5	TRBD2
CASSLGQTQIHEQYF	TGTGCCAGCAGTTTAGGCCAGACACAAATCCACGAGCAGTACTTC	few	TRBV27	TRBJ2-7	NA
CASRGTIEKIDTQYF	TGCGCCAGCAGGGGGACTATAGAGAAGATAGATACGCAGTATTTT	NA	TRBV5-1	TRBJ2-3	TRBD2
CASSLHNQPQHF	TGTGCCAGCAGTTTACATAATCAGCCCCAGCATTTT	NA	TRBV12-3/TRBV12-4	TRBJ1-5	NA
CASSLFRVAITGELFF	TGTGCCAGCAGCTTATTTCGCGTCGCGATCACCGGGGAGCTGTTTTTT	few	TRBV7-9	TRBJ2-2	NA
CASSPNSLPSYEQYF	TGTGCCAGCAGCCCGAACAGCTTACCGTCCTACGAGCAGTACTTC	few	TRBV7-2	TRBJ2-7	NA
CSVSPSSGGGSYNEQFF	TGCAGCGTTTCCCCTTCTTCAGGGGGGGGATCCTACAATGAGCAGTTCTTC	few	TRBV29-1	TRBJ2-1	NA
CASSPGWGAGETQYF	TGTGCCAGCAGCCCTGGCTGGGGAGCTGGGGAGACCCAGTACTTC	few	TRBV4-2	TRBJ2-5	NA
CASSTLAEGSEQFF	TGTGCCAGCAGCACCCTAGCGGAAGGGAGTGAGCAGTTCTTC	NA	TRBV9	TRBJ2-1	TRBD2
CASSFTPQGAGQPQHF	TGTGCCAGCAGTTTTACCCCCCAGGGGGCGGGCCAGCCCCAGCATTTT	NA	TRBV12-3/TRBV12-4	TRBJ1-5	TRBD1
CASSTLSGRIYEQYF	TGCGCCAGCAGCACCCTTAGCGGGAGAATATACGAGCAGTACTTC	NA	TRBV5-1	TRBJ2-7	TRBD2
CSARDTGETQYF	TGCAGTGCTAGAGACACAGGGGAGACCCAGTACTTC	NA	TRBV20-1	TRBJ2-5	NA
CASSRDPPGNEQFF	TGTGCCAGCAGCCGGGACCCCCCAGGGAATGAGCAGTTCTTC	few	TRBV6-2/TRBV6-3	TRBJ2-1	NA
CSARNAGTGGYEQFF	TGCAGTGCTAGAAACGCCGGGACAGGGGGCTATGAGCAGTTCTTC	NA	TRBV20-1	TRBJ2-1	TRBD1
CASSPLGGTGNNEQFF	TGTGCCAGCAGCCCCCTAGGCGGGACAGGAAACAATGAGCAGTTCTTC	few	TRBV9	TRBJ2-1	TRBD1
CASSGRVNIQYF	TGCGCCAGCAGCGGACGGGTAAACATTCAGTACTTC	few	TRBV5-1	TRBJ2-4	NA
CASSMEPTANYGYTF	TGTGCCAGTAGTATGGAACCGACAGCAAACTATGGCTACACCTTC	NA	TRBV19	TRBJ1-2	NA
CASGPGLVPNEQFF	TGTGCCAGTGGGCCGGGACTAGTCCCCAATGAGCAGTTCTTC	few	TRBV11-2	TRBJ2-1	TRBD2
CSARFAGGSYEQYF	TGCAGTGCTAGATTCGCAGGGGGGTCCTACGAGCAGTACTTC	NA	TRBV20-1	TRBJ2-7	NA
CASIPSFPGELFF	TGTGCCAGCATCCCCTCTTTCCCCGGGGAGCTGTTTTTT	few	TRBV6-1	TRBJ2-2	NA
CASSHPLPQDTQYF	TGTGCCAGCAGCCACCCGCTCCCGCAAGATACGCAGTATTTT	few	TRBV7-2	TRBJ2-3	NA
CASSSQKAYEQYF	TGTGCCAGCAGCTCACAAAAGGCCTACGAGCAGTACTTC	NA	TRBV7-2	TRBJ2-7	NA